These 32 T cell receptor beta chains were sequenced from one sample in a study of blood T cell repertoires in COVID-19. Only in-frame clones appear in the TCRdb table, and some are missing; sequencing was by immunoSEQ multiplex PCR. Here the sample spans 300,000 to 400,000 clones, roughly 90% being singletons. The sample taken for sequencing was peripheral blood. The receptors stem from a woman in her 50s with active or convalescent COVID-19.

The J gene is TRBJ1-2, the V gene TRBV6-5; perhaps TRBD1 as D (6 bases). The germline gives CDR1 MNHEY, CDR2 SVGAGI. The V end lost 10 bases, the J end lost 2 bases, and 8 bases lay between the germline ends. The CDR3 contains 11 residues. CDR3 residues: CATGQNYGYTF. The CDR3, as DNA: TGTGCCACCGGACAGAACTATGGCTACACCTTC.

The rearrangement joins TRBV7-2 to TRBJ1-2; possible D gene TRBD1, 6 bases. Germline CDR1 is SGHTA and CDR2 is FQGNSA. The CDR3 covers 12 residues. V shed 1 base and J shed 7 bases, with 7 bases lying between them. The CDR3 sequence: CASSLETGGYTF. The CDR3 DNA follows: TGTGCCAGCAGCTTAGAGACAGGTGGCTACACCTTC.

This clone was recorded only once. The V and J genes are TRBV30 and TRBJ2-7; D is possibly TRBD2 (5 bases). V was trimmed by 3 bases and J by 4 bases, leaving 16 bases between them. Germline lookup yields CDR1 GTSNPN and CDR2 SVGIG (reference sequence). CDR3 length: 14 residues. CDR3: CAWRGQDSEYEQYF. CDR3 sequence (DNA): TGTGCCTGGAGAGGCCAGGACTCAGAATACGAGCAGTACTTC.

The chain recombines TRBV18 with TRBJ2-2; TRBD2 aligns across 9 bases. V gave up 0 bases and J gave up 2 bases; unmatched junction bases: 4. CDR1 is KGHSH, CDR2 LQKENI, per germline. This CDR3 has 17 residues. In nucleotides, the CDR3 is TGTGCCAGCTCACCACCGTTCCTAGCGGGAAACACCGGGGAGCTGTTTTTT. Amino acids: CASSPPFLAGNTGELFF.

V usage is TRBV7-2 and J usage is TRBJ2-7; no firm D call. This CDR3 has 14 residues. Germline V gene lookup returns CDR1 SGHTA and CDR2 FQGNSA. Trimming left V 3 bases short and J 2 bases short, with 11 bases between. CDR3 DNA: TGTGCCAGCAGCTTTGGTGGGCTCCCCTACGAGCAGTACTTC. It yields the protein CASSFGGLPYEQYF.

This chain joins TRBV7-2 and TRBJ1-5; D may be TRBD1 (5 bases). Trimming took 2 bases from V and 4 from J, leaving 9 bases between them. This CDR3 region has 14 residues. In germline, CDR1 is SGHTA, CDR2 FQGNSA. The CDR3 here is CASSLRKGNQPQHF. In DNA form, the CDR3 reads TGTGCCAGCAGCTTAAGGAAGGGGAATCAGCCCCAGCATTTT.

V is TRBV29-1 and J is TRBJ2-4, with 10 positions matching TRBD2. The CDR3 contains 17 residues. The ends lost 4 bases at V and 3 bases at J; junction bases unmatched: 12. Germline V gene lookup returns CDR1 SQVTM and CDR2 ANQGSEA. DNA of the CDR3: TGCAGCGTTGCTCCCCGGGCTAGCGGGAGTATCAAAAACATTCAGTACTTC. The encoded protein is CSVAPRASGSIKNIQYF.

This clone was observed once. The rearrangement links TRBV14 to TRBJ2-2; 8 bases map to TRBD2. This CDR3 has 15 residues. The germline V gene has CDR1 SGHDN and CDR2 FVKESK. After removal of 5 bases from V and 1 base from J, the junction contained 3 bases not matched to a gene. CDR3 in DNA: TGTGCCAGCAGCTCCCTAGCGGGGAACACCGGGGAGCTGTTTTTT. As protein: CASSSLAGNTGELFF. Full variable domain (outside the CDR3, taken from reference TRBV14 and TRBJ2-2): EAGVTQFPSHSVIEKGQTVTLRCDPISGHDNLYWYRRVMGKEIKFLLHFVKESKQDESGMPNNRFLAERTGGTYSTLKVQPAELEDSGVYFCASSSLAGNTGELFFGEGSRLTVL.

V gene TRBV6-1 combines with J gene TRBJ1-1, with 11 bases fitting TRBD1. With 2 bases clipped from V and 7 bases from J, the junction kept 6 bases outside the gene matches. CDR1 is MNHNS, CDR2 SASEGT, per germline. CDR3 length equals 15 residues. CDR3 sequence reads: CASSEWTGGRGEAFF. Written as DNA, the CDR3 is TGTGCCAGCAGTGAATGGACAGGGGGCAGGGGTGAAGCTTTCTTT.

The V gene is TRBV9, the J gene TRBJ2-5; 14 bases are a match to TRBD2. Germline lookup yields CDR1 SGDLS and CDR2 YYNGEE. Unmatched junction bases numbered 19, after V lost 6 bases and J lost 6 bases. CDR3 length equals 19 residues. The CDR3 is CASTPSGLAGEFEGQTQYF. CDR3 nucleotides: TGTGCCAGCACCCCTTCGGGACTAGCGGGAGAATTCGAGGGGCAGACCCAGTACTTC.

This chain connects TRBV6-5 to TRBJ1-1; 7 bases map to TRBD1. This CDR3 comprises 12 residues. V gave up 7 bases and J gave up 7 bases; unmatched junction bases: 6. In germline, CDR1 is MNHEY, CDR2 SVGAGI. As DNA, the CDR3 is TGTGCCAGCATCACACCAGGGGGTGAAGCTTTCTTT. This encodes CASITPGGEAFF.

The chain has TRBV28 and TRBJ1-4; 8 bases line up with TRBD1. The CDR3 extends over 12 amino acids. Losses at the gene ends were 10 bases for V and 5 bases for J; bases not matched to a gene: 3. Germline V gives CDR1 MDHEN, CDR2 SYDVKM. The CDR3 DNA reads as TGTGCCACAGACAGGGGAAATGAAAAACTGTTTTTT. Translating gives CATDRGNEKLFF.

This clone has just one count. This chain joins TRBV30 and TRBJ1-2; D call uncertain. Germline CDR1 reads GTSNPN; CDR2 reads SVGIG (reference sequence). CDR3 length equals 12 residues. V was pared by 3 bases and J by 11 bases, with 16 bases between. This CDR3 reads CAWRLGIGGYTF. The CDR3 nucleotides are TGTGCCTGGAGATTGGGTATAGGAGGTTACACCTTC.

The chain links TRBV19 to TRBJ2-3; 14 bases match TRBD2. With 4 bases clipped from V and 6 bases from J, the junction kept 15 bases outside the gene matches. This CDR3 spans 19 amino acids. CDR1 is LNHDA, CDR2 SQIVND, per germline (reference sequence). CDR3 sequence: CASSNPGLAGDPVWDTQYF. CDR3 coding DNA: TGTGCCAGTAGTAATCCGGGACTAGCGGGAGACCCTGTGTGGGATACGCAGTATTTT.

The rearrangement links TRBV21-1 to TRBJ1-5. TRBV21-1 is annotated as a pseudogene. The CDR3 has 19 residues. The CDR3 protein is CASSKALEWGDRGNQPQHF. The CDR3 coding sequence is TGTGCCAGCAGCAAAGCGCTTGAGTGGGGGGATAGAGGCAATCAGCCCCAGCATTTT.

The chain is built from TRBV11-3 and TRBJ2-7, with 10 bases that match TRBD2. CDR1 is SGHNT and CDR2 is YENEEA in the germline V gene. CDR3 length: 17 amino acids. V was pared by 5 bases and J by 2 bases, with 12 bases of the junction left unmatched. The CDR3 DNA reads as TGTGCCAGCAGCCCGGGGGAACTAGCGGGGCTACCCTACGAGCAGTACTTC. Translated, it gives CASSPGELAGLPYEQYF.

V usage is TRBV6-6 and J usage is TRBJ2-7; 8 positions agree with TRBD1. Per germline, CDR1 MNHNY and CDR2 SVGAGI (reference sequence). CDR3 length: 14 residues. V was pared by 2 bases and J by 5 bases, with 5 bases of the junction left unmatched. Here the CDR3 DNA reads TGTGCCAGCAGTTACGGGACAGGATACGACGAGCAGTACTTC. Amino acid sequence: CASSYGTGYDEQYF.

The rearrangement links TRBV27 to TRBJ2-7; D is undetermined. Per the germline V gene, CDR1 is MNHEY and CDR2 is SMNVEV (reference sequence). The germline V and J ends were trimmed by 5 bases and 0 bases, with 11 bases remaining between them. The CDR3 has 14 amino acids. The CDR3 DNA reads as TGTGCCAGCAGTCTCGTGGGCAGCTCCTACGAGCAGTACTTC. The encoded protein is CASSLVGSSYEQYF.

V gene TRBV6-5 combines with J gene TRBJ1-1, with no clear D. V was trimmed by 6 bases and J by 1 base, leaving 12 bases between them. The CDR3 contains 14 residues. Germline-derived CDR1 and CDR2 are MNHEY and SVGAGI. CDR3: CASRPPRQNTEAFF. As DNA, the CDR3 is TGTGCCAGCAGACCTCCTCGACAGAACACTGAAGCTTTCTTT.

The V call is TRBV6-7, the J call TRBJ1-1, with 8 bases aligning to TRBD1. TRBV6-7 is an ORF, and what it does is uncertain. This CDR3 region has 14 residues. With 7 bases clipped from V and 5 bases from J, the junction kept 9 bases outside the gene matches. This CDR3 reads CASKTGQGETEAFF. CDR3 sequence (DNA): TGTGCCAGCAAGACTGGACAGGGTGAAACTGAAGCTTTCTTT.

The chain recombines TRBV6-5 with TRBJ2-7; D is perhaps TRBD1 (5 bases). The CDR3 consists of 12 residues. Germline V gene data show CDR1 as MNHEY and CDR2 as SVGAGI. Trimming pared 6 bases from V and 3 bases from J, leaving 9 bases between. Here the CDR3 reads CASRIQGYEQYF. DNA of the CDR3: TGTGCCAGCAGGATCCAGGGCTACGAGCAGTACTTC.

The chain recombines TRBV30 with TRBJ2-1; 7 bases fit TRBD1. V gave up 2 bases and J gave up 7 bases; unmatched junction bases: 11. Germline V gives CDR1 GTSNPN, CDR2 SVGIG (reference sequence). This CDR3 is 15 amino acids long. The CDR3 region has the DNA TGTGCCTGGAGTCCTCTTGGGACAGCGGTAAATGAGCAGTTCTTC. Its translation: CAWSPLGTAVNEQFF.

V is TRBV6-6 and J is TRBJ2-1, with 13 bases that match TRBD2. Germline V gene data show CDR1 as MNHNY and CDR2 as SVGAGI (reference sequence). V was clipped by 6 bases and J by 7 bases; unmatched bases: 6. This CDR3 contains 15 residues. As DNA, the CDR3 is TGTGCCAGCAGCCGGACTAGCGGGAGTGTTAATGAGCAGTTCTTC. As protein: CASSRTSGSVNEQFF.

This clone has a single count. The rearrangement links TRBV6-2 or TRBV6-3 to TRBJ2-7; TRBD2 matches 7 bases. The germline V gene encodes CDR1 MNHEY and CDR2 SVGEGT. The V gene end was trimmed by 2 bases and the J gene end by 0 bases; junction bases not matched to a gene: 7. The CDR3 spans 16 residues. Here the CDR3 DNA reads TGTGCCAGCAGTTACATACTAGCGCGGAGCTCCTACGAGCAGTACTTC. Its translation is CASSYILARSSYEQYF.

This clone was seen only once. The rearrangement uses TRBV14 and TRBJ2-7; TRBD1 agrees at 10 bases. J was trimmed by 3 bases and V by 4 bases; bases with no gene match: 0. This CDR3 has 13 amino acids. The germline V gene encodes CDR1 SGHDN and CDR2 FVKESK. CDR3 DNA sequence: TGTGCCAGCAGCCGGGACAGGGGCTACGAGCAGTACTTC. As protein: CASSRDRGYEQYF.

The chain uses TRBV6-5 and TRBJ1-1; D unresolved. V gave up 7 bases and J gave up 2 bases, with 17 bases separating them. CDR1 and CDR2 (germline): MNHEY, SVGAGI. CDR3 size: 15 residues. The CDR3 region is CASKKSTRTNTEAFF. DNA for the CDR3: TGTGCCAGCAAGAAAAGCACCCGGACTAACACTGAAGCTTTCTTT.

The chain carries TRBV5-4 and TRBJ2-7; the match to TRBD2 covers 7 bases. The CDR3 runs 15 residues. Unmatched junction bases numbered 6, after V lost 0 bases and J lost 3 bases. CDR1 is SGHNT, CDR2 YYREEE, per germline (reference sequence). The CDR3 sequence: CASSLEAGRVYEQYF. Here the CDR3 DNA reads TGTGCCAGCAGCTTGGAAGCAGGGAGGGTCTACGAGCAGTACTTC.

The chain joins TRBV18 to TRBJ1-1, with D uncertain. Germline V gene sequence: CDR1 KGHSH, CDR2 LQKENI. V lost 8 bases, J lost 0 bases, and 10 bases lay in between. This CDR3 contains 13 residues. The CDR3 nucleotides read TGTGCCAGCCTCACGGGGTTGAACACTGAAGCTTTCTTT. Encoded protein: CASLTGLNTEAFF.

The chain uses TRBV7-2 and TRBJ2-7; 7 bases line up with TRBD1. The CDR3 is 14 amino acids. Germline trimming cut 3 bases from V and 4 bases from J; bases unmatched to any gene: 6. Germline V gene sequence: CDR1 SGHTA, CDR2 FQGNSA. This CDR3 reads CASSFSGQPYEQYF. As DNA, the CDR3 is TGTGCCAGCAGCTTCTCGGGACAGCCGTACGAGCAGTACTTC.

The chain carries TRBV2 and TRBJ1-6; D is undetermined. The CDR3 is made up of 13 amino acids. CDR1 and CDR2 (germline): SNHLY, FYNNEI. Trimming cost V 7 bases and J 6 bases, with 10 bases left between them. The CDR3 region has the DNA TGTGCCAGCACGGAGAAATTTAATTCACCCCTCCACTTT. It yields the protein CASTEKFNSPLHF. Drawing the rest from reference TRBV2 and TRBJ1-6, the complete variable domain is EPEVTQTPSHQVTQMGQEVILRCVPISNHLYFYWYRQILGQKVEFLVSFYNNEISEKSEIFDDQFSVERPDGSNFTLKIRSTKLEDSAMYFCASTEKFNSPLHFGNGTRLTVT.

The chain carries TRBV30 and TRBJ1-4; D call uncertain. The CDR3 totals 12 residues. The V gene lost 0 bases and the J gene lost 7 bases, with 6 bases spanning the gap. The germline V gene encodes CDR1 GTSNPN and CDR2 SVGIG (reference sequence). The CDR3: CAWSVSGEKLFF. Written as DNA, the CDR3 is TGTGCCTGGAGTGTTTCGGGTGAAAAACTGTTTTTT.

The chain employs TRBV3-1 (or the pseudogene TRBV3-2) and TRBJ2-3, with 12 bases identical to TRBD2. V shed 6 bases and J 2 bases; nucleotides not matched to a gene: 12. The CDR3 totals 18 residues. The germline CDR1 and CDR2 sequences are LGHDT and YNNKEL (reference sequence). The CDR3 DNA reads TGTGCCAGCAGAGGGGAGACTAGCGGGAGTCACCCCACAGATACGCAGTATTTT. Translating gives CASRGETSGSHPTDTQYF.